This TCR beta chain was recorded in a study of T cells in Graves' hyperthyroidism and ophthalmopathy. TCR beta CDR3 regions were amplified from RNA transcripts. TCR CDR3 regions were first amplified by RT-PCR with HTBI primers. In TCRdb, the multiplex PCR reads were re-called with MiXCR into one record per CDR3 protein. The table records fewer than 750,000 distinct CDR3 sequences, roughly 14% of them present only once. Ophthalmopathy patients had moderate-to-severe active disease, CAS ≥3, NOSPECS ≥4, and disease duration under 3 months. Study-wide results and caveats: Expanded thyroid clonotypes (above 0.001) were mostly also found in blood. Ophthalmopathy, which appeared later, was predicted by the model a median about 6.8 months before onset.

Many counts were recorded for this clonotype. Its antigen is unidentified. CDR1 is KGHSH, CDR2 LQKENI, per germline. The CDR3 runs to 14 residues. The junction had 5 bases not matched to a gene; V was cut back by 3 bases and J by 5 bases. The receptor comes from a woman aged 40 to 50 with Graves' ophthalmopathy. This chain connects TRBV18 to TRBJ2-7, with 9 positions matching TRBD1. The sequenced sample was blood. The CDR3 region is CASSPLGQGDEQYF. DNA of the CDR3: TGTGCCAGCTCACCCTTGGGACAGGGAGACGAGCAGTACTTC.